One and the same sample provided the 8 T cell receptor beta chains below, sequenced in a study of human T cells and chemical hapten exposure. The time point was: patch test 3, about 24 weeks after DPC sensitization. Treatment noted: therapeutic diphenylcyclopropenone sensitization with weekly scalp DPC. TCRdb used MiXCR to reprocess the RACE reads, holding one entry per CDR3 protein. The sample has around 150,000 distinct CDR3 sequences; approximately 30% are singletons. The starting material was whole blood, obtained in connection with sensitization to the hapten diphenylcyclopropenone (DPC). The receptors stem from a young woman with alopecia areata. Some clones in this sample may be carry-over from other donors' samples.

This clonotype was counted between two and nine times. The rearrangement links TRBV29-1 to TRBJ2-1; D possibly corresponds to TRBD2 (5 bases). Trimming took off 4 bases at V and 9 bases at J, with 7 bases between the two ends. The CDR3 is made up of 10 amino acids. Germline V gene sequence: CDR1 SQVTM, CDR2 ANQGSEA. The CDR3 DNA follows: TGCAGCGTTGGTGAGGGTGAGCAGTTCTTC. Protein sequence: CSVGEGEQFF.

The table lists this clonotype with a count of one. CDR3 sequence (DNA): TGTGCCACCAGCAGAGATTACGAGCAGTTCTTC. Translation: CATSRDYEQFF. This chain connects TRBV15 to TRBJ2-1; D gene uncertain. This CDR3 has 11 residues. Trimming left V 0 bases short and J 10 bases short, with 4 bases between. Germline CDR1 and CDR2: LNHNV and YYDKDF (reference sequence).

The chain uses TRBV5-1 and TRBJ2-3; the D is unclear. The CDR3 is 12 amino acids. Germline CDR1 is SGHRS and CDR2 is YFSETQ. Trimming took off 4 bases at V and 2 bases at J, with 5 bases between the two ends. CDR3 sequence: CASSLPTDTQYF. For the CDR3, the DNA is TGCGCCAGCAGCCTCCCCACAGATACGCAGTATTTT.

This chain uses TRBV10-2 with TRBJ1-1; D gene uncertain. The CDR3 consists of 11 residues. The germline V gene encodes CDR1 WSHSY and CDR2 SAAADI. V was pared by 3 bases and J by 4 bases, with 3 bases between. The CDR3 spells CASSESTEAFF. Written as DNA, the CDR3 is TGCGCCAGCAGTGAATCCACTGAAGCTTTCTTT.

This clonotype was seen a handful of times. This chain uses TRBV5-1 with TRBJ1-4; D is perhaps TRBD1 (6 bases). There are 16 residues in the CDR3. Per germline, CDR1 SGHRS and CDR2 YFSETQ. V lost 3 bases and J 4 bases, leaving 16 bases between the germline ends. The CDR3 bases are TGCGCCAGCAGCTACAGCCGGGGGCAGTATAATGAAAAACTGTTTTTT. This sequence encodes CASSYSRGQYNEKLFF. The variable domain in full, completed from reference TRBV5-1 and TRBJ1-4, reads KAGVTQTPRYLIKTRGQQVTLSCSPISGHRSVSWYQQTPGQGLQFLFEYFSETQRNKGNFPGRFSGRQFSNSRSEMNVSTLELGDSALYLCASSYSRGQYNEKLFFGSGTQLSVL.

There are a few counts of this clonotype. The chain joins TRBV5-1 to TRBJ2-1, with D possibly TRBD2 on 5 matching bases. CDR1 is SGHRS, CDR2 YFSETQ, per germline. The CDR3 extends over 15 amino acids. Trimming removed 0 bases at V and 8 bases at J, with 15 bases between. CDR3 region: CASSLDTRAVDEQFF. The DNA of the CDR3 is TGCGCCAGCAGCTTGGATACGCGAGCGGTGGATGAGCAGTTCTTC.

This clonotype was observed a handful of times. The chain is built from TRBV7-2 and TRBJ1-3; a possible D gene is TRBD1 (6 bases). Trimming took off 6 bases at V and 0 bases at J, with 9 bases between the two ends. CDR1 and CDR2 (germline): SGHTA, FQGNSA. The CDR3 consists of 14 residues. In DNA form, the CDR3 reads TGTGCCAGCAGTGTGACAGGCTCTGGAAACACCATATATTTT. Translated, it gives CASSVTGSGNTIYF.

CDR3 in DNA: TGCGCCAGCAGCGGGGGACGAAAACGGGGGGCGGACGAGCAGTACTTC. Its translation: CASSGGRKRGADEQYF. This chain links TRBV5-1 with TRBJ2-7, with D possibly TRBD2 on 7 matching bases. Germline lookup yields CDR1 SGHRS and CDR2 YFSETQ. The V and J ends lost 4 bases and 5 bases respectively, with 22 bases between them. The CDR3 spans 16 residues.